The next 18 T cell receptor beta chains were all read from a single sample in a study of CD8 T cells in Susac syndrome. RNA was extracted with the RNeasy kit, and a quantity of 0.5 to 1 ug was reverse transcribed using random hexamers. TCRdb reprocessed the immunoSEQ multiplex PCR reads via MiXCR and lists one record per CDR3 protein. The sample consists of about 150,000 distinct CDR3 sequences, over 85% of them appearing once. Specimen: CD8+ T cells from PBMCs. These receptors originate from a human donor with multiple sclerosis.

V gene TRBV19 combines with J gene TRBJ2-3; either TRBD1 or TRBD2 may supply D (6 bases each). There are 14 residues in the CDR3. Germline V lookup: CDR1 LNHDA, CDR2 SQIVND (reference sequence). V dropped 9 bases and J dropped 0 bases, with 13 bases sitting between them. CDR3 sequence (DNA): TGTGCCAGCTCAGAGGGGGGCAGCACAGATACGCAGTATTTT. Translating gives CASSEGGSTDTQYF.

The V call is TRBV7-2, the J call TRBJ2-1; possible D gene TRBD1, 6 bases. Trimming removed 3 bases from V and 14 bases from J, with 11 bases in between. The germline V gene has CDR1 SGHTA and CDR2 FQGNSA. The CDR3 extends over 11 amino acids. CDR3 amino acids: CASSLGHPEFF. The CDR3 nucleotides are TGTGCCAGCAGCTTGGGACACCCGGAGTTCTTC.

The gene calls are TRBV7-9 and TRBJ2-4, with TRBD1 as a possible D gene (5 bases). Trimming left V 5 bases short and J 0 bases short, with 11 bases between. Per germline, CDR1 SEHNR and CDR2 FQNEAQ (reference sequence). The CDR3 has 15 residues. CDR3 protein: CASSAAGLAKNIQYF. In nucleotides, the CDR3 is TGTGCCAGCAGCGCCGCAGGGTTAGCCAAAAACATTCAGTACTTC.

V gene TRBV30 combines with J gene TRBJ2-3; weak D call: TRBD1 (5 bases). V lost 0 bases, J lost 4 bases, and 17 bases lay in between. This CDR3 spans 16 amino acids. From germline, CDR1 is GTSNPN and CDR2 SVGIG (reference sequence). The CDR3 is CAWSVEFGAYADTQYF. As DNA, the CDR3 is TGTGCCTGGAGTGTAGAGTTTGGGGCTTACGCAGATACGCAGTATTTT. The variable domain in full, completed from reference TRBV30 and TRBJ2-3, reads SQTIHQWPATLVQPVGSPLSLECTVEGTSNPNLYWYRQAAGRGLQLLFYSVGIGQISSEVPQNLSASRPQDRQFILSSKKLLLSDSGFYLCAWSVEFGAYADTQYFGPGTRLTVL.

The chain links TRBV7-9 to TRBJ2-3; D perhaps matches TRBD2 (5 bases). The germline V gene has CDR1 SEHNR and CDR2 FQNEAQ (reference sequence). This CDR3 has 15 amino acids. V lost 5 bases and J 0 bases, leaving 12 bases between the germline ends. CDR3 sequence reads: CASSPGLASTDTQYF. The CDR3 DNA follows: TGTGCCAGCAGCCCTGGACTGGCTAGCACAGATACGCAGTATTTT.

This chain joins TRBV23-1 and TRBJ2-7, with D possibly TRBD1 on 6 matching bases. TRBV23-1 is flagged as an ORF with uncertain function. Trimming took 2 bases from V and 6 from J, leaving 17 bases between them. The CDR3 spans 15 residues. The CDR3, as DNA: TGCGCCAGCAGTCAAACAGGGAGTACCCTCTCCGAGCAGTACTTC. Protein product: CASSQTGSTLSEQYF.

This sequence joins TRBV3-1 and TRBJ2-5; tentatively, D is TRBD1 (8 bases). The CDR3 has 16 residues. Germline CDR1 reads LGHDT; CDR2 reads YNNKEL (reference sequence). The V end was cut by 4 bases, the J end by 4 bases, with 19 bases between. CDR3 sequence (DNA): TGTGCCAGCAGCCCCCTCCACGGGGGGACAGGAGAGACCCAGTACTTC. It translates to CASSPLHGGTGETQYF.

This clonotype appeared once. The chain has TRBV5-6 and TRBJ2-7; D uncertain. Trimming removed 6 bases at V and 4 bases at J, with 8 bases between. Germline assignment: CDR1 SGHDT and CDR2 YYEEEE. The CDR3 extends over 11 amino acids. CDR3: CASTLGYEQYF. CDR3 nucleotide sequence: TGTGCCAGCACCCTCGGATACGAGCAGTACTTC.

The gene calls are TRBV11-3 and TRBJ2-1; maybe TRBD2 (5 bases). Germline V gene data show CDR1 as SGHNT and CDR2 as YENEEA. V dropped 0 bases and J dropped 6 bases, with 12 bases sitting between them. The CDR3 covers 15 residues. The CDR3 sequence: CASSLDRGWVNEQFF. The CDR3 nucleotides are TGTGCCAGCAGCTTAGACCGGGGATGGGTCAATGAGCAGTTCTTC.

The J gene is TRBJ2-7, the V gene TRBV20-1, with D tentatively TRBD2 (6 bases). Germline CDR1 and CDR2: DFQATT and SNEGSKA (reference sequence). This CDR3 region has 16 residues. V was shortened by 1 base and J by 4 bases, with 20 bases between the two germline ends. CDR3 coding DNA: TGCAGTGCTAGAGGCGTGGCGGGGCCGGATAATTACGAGCAGTACTTC. This sequence encodes CSARGVAGPDNYEQYF.

V usage is TRBV7-6 and J usage is TRBJ1-2; D gene unclear. Trimming shortened V by 5 bases and J by 5 bases, and 12 bases separated the two germline ends. Germline CDR1 is SGHVS and CDR2 is FNYEAQ. There are 13 residues in the CDR3. CDR3 protein: CASSLTLFYGYTF. CDR3 bases: TGTGCCAGCAGCCTCACATTGTTTTATGGCTACACCTTC.

The V call is TRBV6-2 or TRBV6-3, the J call TRBJ2-1; weak D call: TRBD1 (7 bases). V was pared by 7 bases and J by 9 bases, with 13 bases between. CDR3 size: 12 residues. Germline CDR1 and CDR2: MNHEY and SVGEGT. The CDR3 DNA is TGTGCCAGCACCCCAGGGGGAGGTGAGCAGTTCTTC. Amino acids: CASTPGGGEQFF.

The gene calls are TRBV6-6 and TRBJ2-7; D might be TRBD2 (5 bases). Trimming shortened V by 6 bases and J by 6 bases, and 12 bases separated the two germline ends. Germline CDR1 MNHNY, CDR2 SVGAGI (reference sequence). CDR3 length equals 12 residues. CDR3 loop: CASSHGGGEQYF. CDR3 coding DNA: TGTGCCAGCAGCCACGGAGGAGGCGAGCAGTACTTC.

The V gene is TRBV5-1, the J gene TRBJ1-1; D is unresolved. V lost 0 bases, J lost 8 bases, and 14 bases lay in between. Germline V CDR1 and CDR2: SGHRS, YFSETQ. The CDR3 totals 14 residues. CDR3 DNA: TGCGCCAGCAGCTTGGGGTCGCACTACGGGGAAGCTTTCTTT. Protein product: CASSLGSHYGEAFF.

The J gene is TRBJ2-6, the V gene TRBV29-1; weak D call: TRBD1 (6 bases). Germline CDR1 and CDR2: SQVTM and ANQGSEA. V lost 0 bases and J 1 base, leaving 22 bases between the germline ends. The CDR3 runs 20 residues. The CDR3 region has the DNA TGCAGCGTTGAAGATCGAGAGAGGGGGAACAGGGCTTCTGGGGCCAACGTCCTGACTTTC. Translation: CSVEDRERGNRASGANVLTF.

This chain joins TRBV20-1 and TRBJ2-7; 9 bases align to TRBD1. Germline V CDR1 and CDR2: DFQATT, SNEGSKA (reference sequence). The CDR3 totals 15 residues. V dropped 3 bases and J dropped 4; count of bases not matched to a gene: 10. DNA for the CDR3: TGCAGTGCTAGGTTGTTGACAGGGGGAAGGTACGAGCAGTACTTC. Translation: CSARLLTGGRYEQYF.

This clonotype was counted once. V is TRBV9 and J is TRBJ2-1; TRBD2 matches at 8 bases. Germline CDR1 reads SGDLS; CDR2 reads YYNGEE. The CDR3 is made up of 14 amino acids. V lost 4 bases and J lost 7; bases outside the gene matches: 7. Here the CDR3 reads CASSPGGPNNEQFF. The CDR3 DNA reads TGTGCCAGCAGCCCGGGGGGGCCTAATAATGAGCAGTTCTTC.

The chain has TRBV7-9 and TRBJ1-1; a weak D match, TRBD1 (5 bases). CDR1 SEHNR and CDR2 FQNEAQ come from the germline V gene (reference sequence). This CDR3 contains 17 residues. The V and J ends lost 2 bases and 6 bases respectively, with 22 bases between them. The CDR3 reads CASSLKGAAPTGAEAFF. The DNA of the CDR3 is TGTGCCAGCAGCTTAAAAGGGGCAGCACCAACCGGCGCTGAAGCTTTCTTT.